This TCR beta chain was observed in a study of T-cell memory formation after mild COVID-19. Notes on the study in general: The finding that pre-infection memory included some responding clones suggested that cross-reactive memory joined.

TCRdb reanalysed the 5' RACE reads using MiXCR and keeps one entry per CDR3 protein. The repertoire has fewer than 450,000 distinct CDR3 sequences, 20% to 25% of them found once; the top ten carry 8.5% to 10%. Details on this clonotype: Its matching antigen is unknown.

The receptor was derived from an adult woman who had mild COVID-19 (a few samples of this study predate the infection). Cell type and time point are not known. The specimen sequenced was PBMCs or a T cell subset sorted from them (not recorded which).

The CDR3 nucleotides read TGTGCCATCAGTGAGGGGATCGGCAATCAGCCCCAGCATTTT. Translating it yields CAISEGIGNQPQHF. The chain employs TRBV10-3 and TRBJ1-5; D ambiguous. The CDR3 contains 14 residues. The germline V and J ends were trimmed by 2 bases and 2 bases, with 7 bases remaining between them. Per the germline V gene, CDR1 is ENHRY and CDR2 is SYGVKD.